The next 13 T cell receptor beta chains were all read from a single sample in a study of low-dose radiotherapy and immunotherapy resistance in tumors. Time point given: after trial treatment. Treatment specified: LDRT plus nivolumab, ipilimumab, low-dose cyclophosphamide and aspirin (RACIN trial). TRAV- and TRBV-specific primers were used for first-strand cDNA, which covered alpha and beta chains. Amplification, which lasted 20 to 25 PCR cycles, used a constant-region primer and V-primer adapter to amplify TCRs. TCRdb re-derived calls from the reads in MiXCR, one entry per CDR3 protein. The sample contains about 58,000 distinct CDR3 sequences, about 25% of which appear only once. The sequences come from PBMCs, collected after low-dose radiotherapy plus immunotherapy. The receptors come from a male donor with prostate cancer.

The table lists this clonotype with many counts. J is TRBJ2-1 and V is TRBV11-1; D not resolved. The CDR3 is 14 amino acids. V shed 1 base and J shed 6 bases, with 10 bases lying between them. The V gene's germline CDR1 is SGHAT and CDR2 FQDESV (reference sequence). The CDR3 sequence: CASSLGSVFNEQFF. For the CDR3, the DNA is TGTGCCAGCAGCTTAGGTTCGGTCTTCAATGAGCAGTTCTTC.

This clonotype was seen many times. The rearrangement uses TRBV3-1 and TRBJ2-5, with 7 nucleotides matching TRBD1. The V and J ends lost 1 base and 4 bases, in that order; junction bases with no gene match: 6. The CDR3 is made up of 15 amino acids. CDR1 is LGHDT and CDR2 is YNNKEL in the germline V gene (reference sequence). The CDR3 coding sequence is TGTGCCAGCAGCCAAGCAATGACAGGGAGAGAGACCCAGTACTTC. This translates into CASSQAMTGRETQYF.

In its sample, this clonotype was seen many times. The genes are TRBV27 and TRBJ1-2; D is ambiguous. V was trimmed by 4 bases and J by 5 bases, leaving 14 bases between them. The CDR3 has 14 residues. Germline CDR1 is MNHEY and CDR2 is SMNVEV (reference sequence). This CDR3 is CASSSFPLGYGYTF. CDR3 coding DNA: TGTGCCAGCAGTTCCTTCCCCCTTGGATATGGCTACACCTTC.

Points on this clonotype: This is likely an artifact of a read error, given a far larger clone one base away. DNA for the CDR3: TGTGCCAGCAGCAAAATAATTATCGACAGGCTGCCATTCAGCTCCTACAATGAGCAGTACTTC. This codes for CASSKIIIDRLPFSSYNEQYF. This chain links TRBV21-1 with TRBJ2-5; TRBD1 is the table's D call, not checked against the DNA. TRBV21-1 is noted as a pseudogene. The CDR3 consists of 21 residues.

The table lists this clonotype with many counts. The chain has TRBV7-3 and TRBJ2-7; no firm D call. Deletions cut 5 bases from V and 3 bases from J, with 20 bases between. The CDR3 spans 16 residues. CDR1 and CDR2 from the germline V gene are SGHTA and FQGTGA. Written as DNA, the CDR3 is TGTGCCAGCAGCCAAACACCAAGTGGCAACAACTACGAGCAGTACTTC. Amino acids: CASSQTPSGNNYEQYF.

This clonotype was counted ten times or more. V and J are TRBV28 and TRBJ2-4; D not certain. Deletions cut 8 bases from V and 3 bases from J, with 5 bases between. The CDR3 spans 11 residues. Germline V gives CDR1 MDHEN, CDR2 SYDVKM. The CDR3 loop reads CASYDKNIQYF. The CDR3, as DNA: TGTGCCAGCTACGACAAAAACATTCAGTACTTC.

This clonotype was seen repeatedly, ten times or more. V usage is TRBV5-1 and J usage is TRBJ1-2, with TRBD1 matching over 11 bases. The V gene end was trimmed by 6 bases and the J gene end by 6 bases; junction bases not matched to a gene: 7. Per the germline V gene, CDR1 is SGHRS and CDR2 is YFSETQ. The CDR3 has 14 residues. CDR3 bases: TGCGCCAGCACATGGACAGGGGGCTCAAATGGCTACACCTTC. It yields the protein CASTWTGGSNGYTF.

The V gene is TRBV11-2, the J gene TRBJ2-5, with a weak D call TRBD2 (6 bases). V was trimmed by 0 bases and J by 3 bases, leaving 8 bases between them. This CDR3 comprises 14 residues. Germline assignment: CDR1 SGHAT and CDR2 FQNNGV. DNA for the CDR3: TGTGCCAGCAGCTTAGATCGGAGGGAAGAGACCCAGTACTTC. Encoded protein: CASSLDRREETQYF.

This clonotype was seen repeatedly, ten times or more. The rearrangement links TRBV6-5 to TRBJ1-3; D uncertain. The CDR3 covers 13 residues. The V and J ends lost 7 bases and 4 bases respectively, with 11 bases between them. The germline V gene has CDR1 MNHEY and CDR2 SVGAGI. CDR3 DNA: TGTGCCAGCACCTCGGGCAGGGGAAACACCATATATTTT. This encodes CASTSGRGNTIYF.

V usage is TRBV13 and J usage is TRBJ2-7; the D is unclear. V lost 4 bases to trimming and J lost 4 bases, with 14 bases between them. The CDR3 length is 14 residues. Germline-derived CDR1 and CDR2 are PRHDT and FYEKMQ (reference sequence). The CDR3 reads CASSSRAAIYEQYF. CDR3 DNA sequence: TGTGCCAGCAGCTCCCGAGCTGCTATATACGAGCAGTACTTC.

The table lists this clonotype with many counts. CDR3: CASSDPGTGGAYGANVLTF. The CDR3 DNA reads TGTGCCAGCAGTGATCCCGGGACAGGGGGCGCTTATGGGGCCAACGTCCTGACTTTC. The chain joins TRBV6-1 to TRBJ2-6; 12 nucleotides match TRBD1. The CDR3 has 19 residues. Germline-derived CDR1 and CDR2 are MNHNS and SASEGT. V lost 3 bases to trimming and J lost 3 bases; unmatched junction nucleotides: 9.

This clonotype occurred many times. The chain is built from TRBV12-3 or TRBV12-4 and TRBJ2-7; 10 nucleotides line up with TRBD1. The CDR3 extends over 16 amino acids. Trimming took 7 bases from V and 1 from J; bases not matched to a gene: 10. CDR3 nucleotide sequence: TGTGCCAGCACCGAGCCGGGACAGGGGAGGTCCTACGAGCAGTACTTC. Its translation is CASTEPGQGRSYEQYF.

This clonotype occurred many times. The rearrangement links TRBV29-1 to TRBJ2-1; 8 nucleotides agree with TRBD2. J lost 4 bases, V lost 7 bases, and 9 bases had no gene match. This CDR3 comprises 14 residues. Per germline, CDR1 SQVTM and CDR2 ANQGSEA. CDR3 DNA: TGCAGCGCCGCCCCAGCGGGAGCTTACAATGAGCAGTTCTTC. Residues: CSAAPAGAYNEQFF.